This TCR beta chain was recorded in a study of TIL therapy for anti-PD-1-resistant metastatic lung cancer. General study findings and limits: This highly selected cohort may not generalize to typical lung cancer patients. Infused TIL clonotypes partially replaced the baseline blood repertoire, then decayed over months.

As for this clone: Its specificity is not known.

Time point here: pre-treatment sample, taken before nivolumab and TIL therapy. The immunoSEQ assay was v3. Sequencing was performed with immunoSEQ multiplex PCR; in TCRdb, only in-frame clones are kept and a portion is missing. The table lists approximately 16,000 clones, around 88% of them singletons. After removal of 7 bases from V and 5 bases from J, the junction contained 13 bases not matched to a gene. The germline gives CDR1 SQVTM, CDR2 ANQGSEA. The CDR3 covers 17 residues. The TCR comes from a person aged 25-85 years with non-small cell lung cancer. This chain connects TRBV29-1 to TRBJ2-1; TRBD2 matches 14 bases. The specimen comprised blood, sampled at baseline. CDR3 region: CSARTSGGPKPHNEQFF. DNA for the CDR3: TGCAGCGCAAGGACTAGCGGGGGGCCTAAACCGCACAATGAGCAGTTCTTC.